This T cell receptor (beta chain) was sequenced in a study of cytomegalovirus exposure and HLA in healthy donors. About the study: Within the Caucasian-associated ancestry cluster were around four fifths of the roughly 380 genotyped donors.

Findings of the study overall: In an earlier analysis, about 87% or about 30%: the productive usage of most TCR beta V segments. Associated with cytomegalovirus, according to the listing, were around 160 TCR beta chains. TCR beta V- and J-gene trimming was later associated with a missense DCLRE1C variant.

About this clone: Its antigen is as yet unknown.

The PCR contained 60 Vbeta and 13 Jbeta primers. Clones were read by immunoSEQ multiplex PCR, and TCRdb kept only the in-frame ones, dropping some. The sample carries a few hundred thousand clones, roughly 90% recorded once. V gave up 2 bases and J gave up 3 bases; unmatched junction bases: 8. The CDR3 has 16 amino acids. Germline CDR1 is SGHRS and CDR2 is YFSETQ. The TCR comes from a woman between 18 and 29 years old in good health and CMV-seronegative. Sequencing was done on a sample of PBMCs. This chain connects TRBV5-1 to TRBJ2-3, with TRBD1 identical over 8 bases. The CDR3: CASSFAGGLVTDTQYF. The CDR3 nucleotides are TGCGCCAGCAGCTTTGCAGGGGGCTTGGTGACAGATACGCAGTATTTT.